This T cell receptor beta chain was retrieved from a study of response to subunit inactivated influenza vaccine. A single record per CDR3 protein comes from TCRdb applying MiXCR to the RT-PCR reads. This sample yields some 540,000 distinct CDR3 sequences, of which around a quarter are seen a single time; approximately 2.9% belongs to the top ten. The V end lost 0 bases, the J end lost 2 bases, and 14 bases lay between the germline ends. CDR3 length: 17 amino acids. This same sample was also taken into another study, of T cells expressing NK-cell markers. Turning to that study: UMI-tagged 5'RACE template switching yielded the TCR beta cDNA. Sorted CD3+CD56+NKG2C+, CD3+CD56+NKG2C- and CD3+CD56-NKG2C+ T cells provided the TCR beta repertoires. In more than 5 donors, dominant CD3+CD56+NKG2C+ clones formed roughly 1.0-7.5% of CD8+ cells.

Sample: CD4+ T cells sorted from PBMCs, taken 11 to 12 days after vaccination. The chain uses TRBV12-3 or TRBV12-4 and TRBJ1-5; D unresolved. The sequence came from a man between 45 and 60 years old who received an inactivated influenza vaccine. The CDR3 DNA is TGTGCCAGCAGTTTAGCGGTTGGCAGTATAGGCAATCAGCCCCAGCATTTT. It codes for CASSLAVGSIGNQPQHF.